One sample yielded the 25 T cell receptor beta chains listed below, sequenced in a study of identical twins. TCRdb re-called the 5' RACE reads through MiXCR, storing one row per CDR3 protein. The profile shows about 390,000 distinct CDR3 sequences, about 9% of them singletons. The material sequenced was naive T cells sorted from blood. Receptor source: a woman aged 45 to 65 in good health.

This clonotype came up many times. The genes are TRBV6-5 and TRBJ2-7; D is perhaps TRBD2 (6 bases). The germline V gene has CDR1 MNHEY and CDR2 SVGAGI. Trimming pared 8 bases from V and 5 bases from J, leaving 10 bases between. This CDR3 comprises 11 residues. Written as DNA, the CDR3 is TGTGCCAGCGGGAGGTCCCACGAGCAGTACTTC. Encoded protein: CASGRSHEQYF.

This chain uses TRBV5-1 with TRBJ2-5; 8 bases agree with TRBD1. After removal of 4 bases from V and 3 bases from J, the junction contained 2 bases not matched to a gene. Looked up from germline, CDR1 is SGHRS and CDR2 is YFSETQ. The CDR3 extends over 13 amino acids. The CDR3 loop reads CASSKDREETQYF. As DNA, the CDR3 is TGCGCCAGCAGCAAGGACAGGGAAGAGACCCAGTACTTC.

CDR3 DNA sequence: TGTGCCAGCAGCGTAAAGCTAGCGGGAGAACCGTTCTTC. It codes for CASSVKLAGEPFF. The J gene is TRBJ2-1, the V gene TRBV9, with 10 bases matching TRBD2. Germline lookup yields CDR1 SGDLS and CDR2 YYNGEE. The CDR3 has 13 amino acids. The V gene end was trimmed by 1 base and the J gene end by 15 bases; junction bases not matched to a gene: 7.

This clonotype came up many times. The chain combines TRBV5-1 with TRBJ2-1; 10 bases line up with TRBD2. Unmatched junction bases numbered 4, after V lost 4 bases and J lost 6 bases. The V gene's germline CDR1 is SGHRS and CDR2 YFSETQ. This CDR3 contains 14 residues. CDR3 residues: CASSGRTSGNEQFF. In DNA form, the CDR3 reads TGCGCCAGCAGCGGAAGGACTAGCGGCAATGAGCAGTTCTTC.

V and J are TRBV12-3 or TRBV12-4 and TRBJ1-4, with unresolved D. The CDR3 is made up of 13 amino acids. The germline V and J ends were trimmed by 6 bases and 1 base, with 6 bases remaining between them. For the CDR3, the DNA is TGTGCCAGCAGGGCTAGAACTAATGAAAAACTGTTTTTT. Amino acids: CASRARTNEKLFF.

The sample holds a few counts of this clonotype. The DNA for the CDR3 is TGTGCCAGCAGCAAAAATCGGACCGGGTTCCCTAAGGGTCGGATAACCTACAATGAGCAGTTCTTC. Residues: CASSKNRTGFPKGRITYNEQFF. V is TRBV21-1 and J is TRBJ2-1; the DNA was not compared with TRBD1, the D call given in the table. TRBV21-1 is a pseudogene locus. The CDR3 consists of 22 residues.

Ten or more counts support this clonotype. This sequence joins TRBV6-1 and TRBJ1-2; 9 positions match TRBD1. With 5 bases clipped from V and 9 bases from J, the junction kept 4 bases outside the gene matches. CDR3 length: 12 amino acids. CDR1 and CDR2 from the germline V gene are MNHNS and SASEGT. CDR3 nucleotide sequence: TGTGCCAGCAGTACCGGACAGGGGAGCTACACCTTC. It yields the protein CASSTGQGSYTF.

In this sample, this clonotype turned up a few times. The CDR3 loop reads CATSDQTKAEAFF. The DNA for the CDR3 is TGTGCCACCAGTGATCAGACAAAGGCTGAAGCTTTCTTT. This rearrangement joins TRBV24-1 to TRBJ1-1; D not resolved. Germline V gene sequence: CDR1 KGHDR, CDR2 SFDVKD. Trimming removed 3 bases at V and 6 bases at J, with 10 bases between. CDR3 size: 13 residues.

This clonotype was observed a few times. CDR3 residues: CASSLVGTDPYEQYV. The CDR3 DNA follows: TGTGCCAGCAGCTTAGTTGGGACAGATCCCTACGAGCAGTACGTC. The V gene is TRBV7-2, the J gene TRBJ2-7; TRBD1 matches at 7 bases. Germline trimming cut 1 base from V and 2 bases from J; bases unmatched to any gene: 5. In germline, CDR1 is SGHTA, CDR2 FQGNSA. There are 15 residues in the CDR3.

This clonotype has more than one count but fewer than ten. This rearrangement joins TRBV6-4 to TRBJ2-7; 9 bases align to TRBD1. J gave up 3 bases and V 7 bases, and 7 bases lay outside the gene matches. In germline, CDR1 is MRHNA, CDR2 SNTAGT. The CDR3 runs 14 residues. The CDR3 is CASTGQGLLYEQYV. The DNA for the CDR3 is TGTGCCAGCACCGGACAGGGGCTTCTCTACGAGCAGTACGTC.

The chain recombines TRBV24-1 with TRBJ2-1, with D perhaps assigned TRBD1 or TRBD2 (6 bases each). The CDR3 is 15 residues long. Looked up from germline, CDR1 is KGHDR and CDR2 is SFDVKD. V was shortened by 5 bases and J by 1 base, with 11 bases between the two germline ends. CDR3 protein: CATSAWGASYNEQFF. The CDR3 DNA sequence: TGTGCCACCAGTGCTTGGGGGGCTTCCTACAATGAGCAGTTCTTC.

Ten or more counts support this clonotype. This chain uses TRBV5-1 with TRBJ2-6; 7 bases are a match to TRBD1. The germline V gene encodes CDR1 SGHRS and CDR2 YFSETQ. V lost 4 bases to trimming and J lost 4 bases; unmatched junction nucleotides: 17. This CDR3 is built from 19 residues. This CDR3 is CASSVAFDYRGEGANVLTF. The CDR3 region has the DNA TGCGCCAGCAGCGTGGCCTTCGACTACAGGGGAGAAGGGGCCAACGTCCTGACTTTC.

This clonotype was counted a few times. The V call is TRBV5-1, the J call TRBJ1-6, with a possible D match to TRBD1 (6 bases). V was pared by 2 bases and J by 9 bases, with 18 bases between. The CDR3 length is 16 residues. Germline values: CDR1 SGHRS, CDR2 YFSETQ. CDR3 residues: CASSFGSTGMSSPLHF. The CDR3 DNA follows: TGCGCCAGCAGCTTCGGGTCGACAGGAATGTCTTCACCCCTCCACTTT.

At least ten counts were recorded for this clonotype. CDR3 region: CASSPGVVGHSGELFF. The CDR3 nucleotides read TGCGCCAGCAGCCCAGGGGTTGTCGGACATTCCGGGGAGCTGTTTTTT. V is TRBV5-1 and J is TRBJ2-2; maybe TRBD1 (6 bases). V lost 4 bases, J lost 6 bases, and 19 bases lay in between. This CDR3 spans 16 amino acids. Per germline, CDR1 SGHRS and CDR2 YFSETQ.

This clonotype was seen a handful of times. The chain uses TRBV19 and TRBJ2-2; maybe TRBD2 (5 bases). The ends were cut back, 3 bases at V and 3 bases at J, with 14 bases in the middle. The germline V gene has CDR1 LNHDA and CDR2 SQIVND (reference sequence). The CDR3 spans 16 residues. The CDR3 here is CASSIGERSDTGELFF. CDR3 DNA: TGTGCCAGTAGTATCGGGGAAAGGTCGGACACCGGGGAGCTGTTTTTT.

This chain connects TRBV9 to TRBJ2-3, with no clear D. V was clipped by 1 base and J by 5 bases, with 8 bases between them. The CDR3 loop spans 13 amino acids. Germline-derived CDR1 and CDR2 are SGDLS and YYNGEE. The CDR3 region is CASSVLELDTQYF. CDR3 nucleotides: TGTGCCAGCAGCGTACTCGAATTAGATACGCAGTATTTT. Full variable domain (outside the CDR3, taken from reference TRBV9 and TRBJ2-3): DSGVTQTPKHLITATGQRVTLRCSPRSGDLSVYWYQQSLDQGLQFLIQYYNGEERAKGNILERFSAQQFPDLHSELNLSSLELGDSALYFCASSVLELDTQYFGPGTRLTVL.

This clonotype was detected only a few times. V and J are TRBV30 and TRBJ1-1; D is unclear. CDR3 length equals 13 residues. The germline CDR1 and CDR2 sequences are GTSNPN and SVGIG (reference sequence). V was shortened by 3 bases and J by 0 bases, with 8 bases between the two germline ends. This CDR3 reads CAWRLGMNTEAFF. The CDR3 nucleotides are TGTGCCTGGAGATTAGGGATGAACACTGAAGCTTTCTTT.

This clonotype was seen more than once but under ten times. The genes are TRBV5-1 and TRBJ2-3; 10 nucleotides agree with TRBD2. V trimming: 7 bases; J trimming: 3 bases; junction bases outside the gene matches: 5. The CDR3 contains 14 residues. The germline V gene encodes CDR1 SGHRS and CDR2 YFSETQ. CDR3 sequence (DNA): TGCGCCAGCTCCATAGCGGGAGGTACAGATACGCAGTATTTT. This sequence encodes CASSIAGGTDTQYF. The full variable domain, rest sourced from reference TRBV5-1 and TRBJ2-3, is KAGVTQTPRYLIKTRGQQVTLSCSPISGHRSVSWYQQTPGQGLQFLFEYFSETQRNKGNFPGRFSGRQFSNSRSEMNVSTLELGDSALYLCASSIAGGTDTQYFGPGTRLTVL.

This clonotype was detected only a few times. Here the CDR3 reads CSAISTRRSGTDTQYF. The CDR3 DNA reads as TGCAGTGCTATTTCAACTCGCCGTTCGGGCACAGATACGCAGTATTTT. V and J are TRBV20-1 and TRBJ2-3; D gene uncertain. This CDR3 is built from 16 residues. V was shortened by 4 bases and J by 1 base, with 18 bases between the two germline ends. CDR1 and CDR2 from the germline V gene are DFQATT and SNEGSKA (reference sequence).

This clonotype was picked up many times. V usage is TRBV11-3 and J usage is TRBJ1-5; no firm D call. Trimming removed 5 bases from V and 4 bases from J, with 9 bases in between. Germline loops: CDR1 SGHNT, CDR2 YENEEA. This CDR3 is 13 amino acids long. In DNA form, the CDR3 reads TGTGCCAGCAGCGGGGAGGGAAATCAGCCCCAGCATTTT. This translates into CASSGEGNQPQHF.

At least ten counts were recorded for this clonotype. In DNA, the CDR3 is TGCGCCAGCAGCCAGGGGAGGGGGTATGAGCAGTTCTTC. Amino acids: CASSQGRGYEQFF. This chain uses TRBV4-1 with TRBJ2-1; possible D gene TRBD2, 7 bases. The V end lost 3 bases, the J end lost 8 bases, and 11 bases lay between the germline ends. The CDR3 length is 13 residues. Germline CDR1 reads MGHRA; CDR2 reads YSYEKL.

This clonotype has only a few counts. CDR3 nucleotides: TGCAGCGTTGGACCTATTGGCTTCGGACAGGGTGGCAATGAGCAGTTCTTC. This encodes CSVGPIGFGQGGNEQFF. The rearrangement joins TRBV29-1 to TRBJ2-1, with TRBD1 matching 8 bases. The CDR3 is made up of 17 amino acids. Germline trimming cut 4 bases from V and 6 bases from J; bases unmatched to any gene: 17. CDR1 SQVTM and CDR2 ANQGSEA come from the germline V gene.

A few counts support this clonotype. This chain connects TRBV5-5 to TRBJ2-1; TRBD1 matches 11 bases. V trimming: 0 bases; J trimming: 5 bases; junction bases outside the gene matches: 7. CDR1 is SGHKS and CDR2 is YYEKEE in the germline V gene (reference sequence). The CDR3 consists of 17 residues. CDR3 loop: CASSLVFGTGGHNEQFF. The CDR3 region has the DNA TGTGCCAGCAGCTTGGTTTTCGGGACAGGGGGTCACAATGAGCAGTTCTTC.

This clonotype was seen many times. The chain joins TRBV5-1 to TRBJ2-2; D not certain. The CDR3 covers 12 residues. Trimming pared 3 bases from V and 4 bases from J, leaving 4 bases between. Germline V gives CDR1 SGHRS, CDR2 YFSETQ. CDR3 amino acids: CASSYPTGELFF. DNA of the CDR3: TGCGCCAGCAGCTACCCCACCGGGGAGCTGTTTTTT.

There are many counts of this clonotype. The V gene is TRBV10-3, the J gene TRBJ2-1; D unclear. This CDR3 comprises 12 residues. CDR1 is ENHRY, CDR2 SYGVKD, per germline. The V and J ends lost 4 bases and 5 bases respectively, with 6 bases between them. The CDR3 nucleotides are TGTGCCATCAGTGGTGTGAACAATGAGCAGTTCTTC. The encoded protein is CAISGVNNEQFF.